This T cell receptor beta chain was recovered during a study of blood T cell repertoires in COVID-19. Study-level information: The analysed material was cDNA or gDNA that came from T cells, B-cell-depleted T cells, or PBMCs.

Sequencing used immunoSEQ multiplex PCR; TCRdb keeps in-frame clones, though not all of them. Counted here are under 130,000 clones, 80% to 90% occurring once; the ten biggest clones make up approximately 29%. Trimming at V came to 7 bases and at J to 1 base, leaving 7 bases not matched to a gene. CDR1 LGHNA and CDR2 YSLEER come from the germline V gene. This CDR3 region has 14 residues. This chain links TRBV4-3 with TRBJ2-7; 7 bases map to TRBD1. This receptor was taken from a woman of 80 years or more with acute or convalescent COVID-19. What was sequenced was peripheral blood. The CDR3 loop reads CASTPYRGSYEQYF. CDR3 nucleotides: TGCGCCAGCACGCCCTACAGGGGTTCCTACGAGCAGTACTTC.